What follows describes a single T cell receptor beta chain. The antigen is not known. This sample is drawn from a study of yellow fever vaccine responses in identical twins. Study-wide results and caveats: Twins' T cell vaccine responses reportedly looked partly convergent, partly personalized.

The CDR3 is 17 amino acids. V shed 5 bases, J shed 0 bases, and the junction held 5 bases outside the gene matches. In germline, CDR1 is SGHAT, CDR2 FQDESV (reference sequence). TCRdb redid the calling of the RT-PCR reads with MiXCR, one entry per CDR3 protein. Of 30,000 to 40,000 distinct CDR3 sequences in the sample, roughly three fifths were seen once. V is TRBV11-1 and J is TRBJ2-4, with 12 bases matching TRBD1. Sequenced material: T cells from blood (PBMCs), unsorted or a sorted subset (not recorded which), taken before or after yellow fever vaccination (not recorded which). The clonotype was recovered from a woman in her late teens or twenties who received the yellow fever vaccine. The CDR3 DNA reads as TGTGCCAGCAGCCTGGGACAGGGGGCAATAGCCAAAAACATTCAGTACTTC. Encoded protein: CASSLGQGAIAKNIQYF.